These 24 T cell receptor beta chains came from one sample sequenced in a study of OX40 agonist ivuxolimab in advanced cancers. Here immunoSEQ multiplex PCR was the method, and the copy in TCRdb shows in-frame clones only, minus some. This repertoire shows around 26,000 clones, approximately 80% found once; its top ten account for roughly 30%. The starting material was CD4+ or CD8+ T cells sorted from blood, obtained in a trial of the OX40 agonist ivuxolimab. These TCRs come from an adult with an advanced solid tumor such as melanoma, head and neck, liver or kidney cancer.

The rearrangement joins TRBV29-1 to TRBJ2-7, with 9 positions matching TRBD1. Germline CDR1 and CDR2: SQVTM and ANQGSEA. V shed 3 bases and J 3 bases; nucleotides not matched to a gene: 6. The CDR3 consists of 14 residues. The CDR3 DNA is TGCAGCGTTGATATGGGACAGGGATTCTACGAGCAGTACTTC. It encodes CSVDMGQGFYEQYF.

This chain uses TRBV7-3 with TRBJ2-1; 9 nucleotides agree with TRBD1. The CDR3 contains 15 residues. V lost 3 bases to trimming and J lost 1 base; unmatched junction nucleotides: 1. CDR1 SGHTA and CDR2 FQGTGA come from the germline V gene. As DNA, the CDR3 is TGTGCCAGCAGCTTCGGGACAGGGTCCTACAATGAGCAGTTCTTC. Amino acid sequence: CASSFGTGSYNEQFF.

The genes are TRBV19 and TRBJ2-3; no clear D gene. The CDR3 length is 11 residues. V was cut by 6 bases and J by 2 bases, with 3 bases left in between. The V gene's germline CDR1 is LNHDA and CDR2 SQIVND (reference sequence). The CDR3 protein is CASRFTDTQYF. In DNA form, the CDR3 reads TGTGCCAGTAGATTCACAGATACGCAGTATTTT.

This chain uses TRBV6-5 with TRBJ1-1; a possible D gene is TRBD1 (6 bases). Trimming pared 0 bases from V and 4 bases from J, leaving 12 bases between. Germline lookup yields CDR1 MNHEY and CDR2 SVGAGI. The CDR3 runs to 15 residues. CDR3 bases: TGTGCCAGCAGTTACTCGTACATCAGGGGCACTGAAGCTTTCTTT. As protein: CASSYSYIRGTEAFF.

By proportion, this clone is medium-sized (0.01 to 0.1%). J is TRBJ1-5 and V is TRBV21-1; TRBD1, the table's D call, was not compared with the DNA. TRBV21-1 is flagged as a pseudogene. There are 15 residues in the CDR3. CDR3 protein: CASNLGQGCNQPQHF. In nucleotides, the CDR3 is TGTGCCAGCAACCTCGGACAGGGTTGCAATCAGCCCCAGCATTTT.

The chain uses TRBV29-1 and TRBJ1-2; 7 bases map to TRBD1. CDR3 size: 15 residues. V was pared by 1 base and J by 4 bases, with 9 bases of the junction left unmatched. Per germline, CDR1 SQVTM and CDR2 ANQGSEA. For the CDR3, the DNA is TGCAGCGTTGAAGGGGGAGTAAGGGGGCTCTATGGCTACACCTTC. Translated: CSVEGGVRGLYGYTF.

The chain joins TRBV9 to TRBJ1-6; the D gene is possibly TRBD1 (6 bases). The CDR3 is 15 amino acids. Trimming stripped 0 bases from V and 8 bases from J, with 12 bases between. The V gene's germline CDR1 is SGDLS and CDR2 YYNGEE. The CDR3, as DNA: TGTGCCAGCAGCGTAGAAGGGGGGCCATATTCACCCCTCCACTTT. It specifies CASSVEGGPYSPLHF.

This clone is labeled as medium-sized (0.01 to 0.1%). This chain joins TRBV9 and TRBJ1-3, with 7 bases aligning to TRBD1. Germline CDR1 reads SGDLS; CDR2 reads YYNGEE. The CDR3 contains 16 residues. V dropped 4 bases and J dropped 1; count of bases not matched to a gene: 8. In nucleotides, the CDR3 is TGTGCCAGCAGCTCCTCAGGGGGTTGGTCTGGAAACACCATATATTTT. Translation gives CASSSSGGWSGNTIYF.

CDR3 nucleotide sequence: TGTGCCAGTAGTAACCAATATCAGGGTTGGGGCAATCAGCCCCAGCATTTT. Translated: CASSNQYQGWGNQPQHF. This chain connects TRBV19 to TRBJ1-5; maybe TRBD1 (5 bases). Germline V gene sequence: CDR1 LNHDA, CDR2 SQIVND (reference sequence). The CDR3 is 17 amino acids. The germline V and J ends were trimmed by 4 bases and 2 bases, with 18 bases remaining between them.

This clone came up once. This chain joins TRBV15 and TRBJ1-5; 10 bases fit TRBD1. Looked up from germline, CDR1 is LNHNV and CDR2 is YYDKDF (reference sequence). The CDR3 loop spans 16 amino acids. The V gene end was trimmed by 3 bases and the J gene end by 2 bases; junction bases not matched to a gene: 4. The CDR3 is CATSSPDRGRNQPQHF. The CDR3 DNA is TGTGCCACCAGCAGTCCCGACAGGGGGCGCAATCAGCCCCAGCATTTT.

There are a few counts of this clone. The V call is TRBV15, the J call TRBJ2-3; 7 positions agree with TRBD2. The CDR3 loop spans 18 amino acids. V shed 0 bases, J shed 0 bases, and the junction held 9 bases outside the gene matches. Germline V gene data show CDR1 as LNHNV and CDR2 as YYDKDF (reference sequence). The CDR3 DNA reads as TGTGCCACCAGCAGAGATCCCTTACTAGCGACTAGCACAGATACGCAGTATTTT. Residues: CATSRDPLLATSTDTQYF.

The sample holds a few counts of this clone. This chain joins TRBV7-9 and TRBJ2-7, with 7 bases fitting TRBD2. This CDR3 contains 18 residues. With 0 bases clipped from V and 2 bases from J, the junction kept 13 bases outside the gene matches. In germline, CDR1 is SEHNR, CDR2 FQNEAQ (reference sequence). CDR3 residues: CASSLAALAEGSTYEQYF. DNA for the CDR3: TGTGCCAGCAGCTTAGCGGCGCTAGCGGAGGGGAGTACCTACGAGCAGTACTTC.

The chain employs TRBV19 and TRBJ2-1; no reliable D call. CDR1 and CDR2 (germline): LNHDA, SQIVND (reference sequence). The length of the CDR3 is 14 residues. Deletions cut 5 bases from V and 3 bases from J, with 11 bases between. CDR3 sequence reads: CASSWSADYNEQFF. CDR3 DNA sequence: TGTGCCAGTAGTTGGTCCGCCGACTACAATGAGCAGTTCTTC.

The V gene is TRBV27, the J gene TRBJ1-2, with TRBD1 matching 7 bases. The V and J ends lost 3 bases and 4 bases, in that order; junction bases with no gene match: 5. Germline CDR1 MNHEY, CDR2 SMNVEV (reference sequence). CDR3 length equals 14 residues. CDR3 protein: CASSFRQGGYGYTF. CDR3 in DNA: TGTGCCAGCAGTTTCCGACAGGGCGGCTATGGCTACACCTTC.

This clone was observed a handful of times. The V and J genes are TRBV27 and TRBJ2-1; D gene ambiguous. Trimming left V 0 bases short and J 6 bases short, with 12 bases between. CDR1 MNHEY and CDR2 SMNVEV come from the germline V gene (reference sequence). The CDR3 is 15 residues long. The CDR3 reads CASSLSAFGVNEQFF. The CDR3 DNA reads as TGTGCCAGCAGTTTATCGGCCTTCGGTGTCAATGAGCAGTTCTTC.

The gene calls are TRBV7-9 and TRBJ1-6; D remains unclear. V was clipped by 1 base and J by 7 bases, with 11 bases between them. The CDR3 sequence is 15 residues long. The germline V gene has CDR1 SEHNR and CDR2 FQNEAQ (reference sequence). DNA for the CDR3: TGTGCCAGCAGCTTAGAGGTCGGGTCGAATTCACCCCTCCACTTT. Amino acids: CASSLEVGSNSPLHF. Drawing the rest from reference TRBV7-9 and TRBJ1-6, the complete variable domain is DTGVSQNPRHKITKRGQNVTFRCDPISEHNRLYWYRQTLGQGPEFLTYFQNEAQLEKSRLLSDRFSAERPKGSFSTLEIQRTEQGDSAMYLCASSLEVGSNSPLHFGNGTRLTVT.

This chain links TRBV5-1 with TRBJ2-7; D may be TRBD2 (5 bases). There are 14 residues in the CDR3. CDR1 and CDR2 (germline): SGHRS, YFSETQ. The V end was cut by 0 bases, the J end by 0 bases, with 7 bases between. CDR3 in amino acids: CASSLAGSSYEQYF. The CDR3 DNA sequence: TGCGCCAGCAGCTTGGCTGGGAGCTCCTACGAGCAGTACTTC.

This clone is labeled medium-sized (0.01 to 0.1%). V usage is TRBV18 and J usage is TRBJ1-1; D not resolved. V was shortened by 8 bases and J by 6 bases, with 16 bases between the two germline ends. Germline CDR1 and CDR2: KGHSH and LQKENI. The CDR3 has 13 residues. CDR3 residues: CASPDPRPSEAFF. CDR3 nucleotide sequence: TGTGCCAGCCCAGACCCGAGGCCCTCTGAAGCTTTCTTT.

CDR3: CASSQYFPLETQYF. The CDR3 DNA reads as TGCGCCAGCAGCCAATATTTCCCCTTAGAGACCCAGTACTTC. This chain joins TRBV4-1 and TRBJ2-5; D unresolved. Trimming removed 2 bases from V and 4 bases from J, with 11 bases in between. Germline V gene data show CDR1 as MGHRA and CDR2 as YSYEKL. The CDR3 runs to 14 residues.

CDR3 DNA sequence: TGTGCCAGCAGCCCCTCCCCCGGGGAGCAGTACTTC. It yields the protein CASSPSPGEQYF. The rearrangement uses TRBV9 and TRBJ2-7; D uncertain. The CDR3 loop spans 12 amino acids. Germline assignment: CDR1 SGDLS and CDR2 YYNGEE. Trimming took 4 bases from V and 7 from J, leaving 12 bases between them.

The chain has TRBV7-9 and TRBJ2-1; tentative D call: TRBD2 (6 bases). The V and J ends lost 5 bases and 9 bases respectively, with 23 bases between them. This CDR3 contains 16 residues. Germline V gene data show CDR1 as SEHNR and CDR2 as FQNEAQ (reference sequence). The CDR3 DNA sequence: TGTGCCAGCAGCCCCGTGGCGGGGAGTCCTTTTAGTGAGCAGTTCTTC. Amino acid sequence: CASSPVAGSPFSEQFF.

The rearrangement joins TRBV29-1 to TRBJ1-2; 8 bases match TRBD1. The CDR3 runs 13 residues. Germline V lookup: CDR1 SQVTM, CDR2 ANQGSEA. Trimming removed 6 bases from V and 5 bases from J; junction bases left unmatched: 8. The CDR3 nucleotides read TGCAGCGTCGATCCGGGACAGGCTTATGGCTACACCTTC. Its protein product is CSVDPGQAYGYTF.

The J gene is TRBJ1-5, the V gene TRBV4-1; maybe TRBD1 (5 bases). The ends were cut back, 0 bases at V and 1 base at J, with 7 bases in the middle. The length of the CDR3 is 15 residues. Germline values: CDR1 MGHRA, CDR2 YSYEKL. CDR3 sequence (DNA): TGCGCCAGCAGCCAAGAAGGGACCAGCAATCAGCCCCAGCATTTT. Translating gives CASSQEGTSNQPQHF.

This clone was observed a few times. V gene TRBV27 combines with J gene TRBJ2-7; D is uncertain. Trimming left V 5 bases short and J 2 bases short, with 16 bases between. Germline assignment: CDR1 MNHEY and CDR2 SMNVEV (reference sequence). CDR3 length: 15 amino acids. The CDR3 sequence is CASSPHSFSTYEQYF. Written as DNA, the CDR3 is TGTGCCAGCAGTCCGCACTCCTTCAGTACCTACGAGCAGTACTTC.